The 9 T cell receptor beta chains given below trace back to one sample, sequenced in a study of patients and donors after allogeneic stem cell transplantation (TCRdb year 2020). The method was RT-PCR. The data were produced on a NextSeq 550. TCRdb reprocessing: public reads trimmed at Q25 with fastp, clones called with MiXCR, in-frame beta chains kept. Here each entry gathers all rows of one CDR3 protein and keeps the most common genes and DNA. The sample yields 900,000 to 1,000,000 distinct CDR3 sequences; 15% to 20% were counted once. Together, the top ten hold around 6% of the sample. The sample consisted of blood, either unsorted or a sorted T cell fraction (not recorded which). All receptors derive from a human donor who was either an allogeneic HSCT recipient or a stem cell or donor lymphocyte infusion donor (not recorded which). It is not recorded whose cells these are; they may come from a transplant donor.

The genes are TRBV19 and TRBJ2-2, with a tentative D call TRBD2 (5 bases). Germline CDR1 LNHDA, CDR2 SQIVND (reference sequence). The CDR3 contains 15 residues. V lost 3 bases and J 4 bases, leaving 12 bases between the germline ends. The CDR3, as DNA: TGTGCCAGTAGTATCCCCGGGGTGGGCACCGGGGAGCTGTTTTTT. This gives the protein CASSIPGVGTGELFF.

V usage is TRBV6-2 or TRBV6-3 and J usage is TRBJ2-1; 9 nucleotides align to TRBD1. CDR3 length: 19 amino acids. The trim removed 4 bases at V and 4 bases at J, leaving 17 bases unmatched. The germline gives CDR1 MNHEY, CDR2 SVGEGT. This CDR3 reads CASSSSGTGSRIRYNEQFF. The DNA of the CDR3 is TGTGCCAGCAGTTCTTCCGGGACAGGGAGTCGCATACGATACAATGAGCAGTTCTTC.

V is TRBV3-1 and J is TRBJ1-5; D gene ambiguous. The CDR3 runs to 16 residues. Germline CDR1 and CDR2: LGHDT and YNNKEL (reference sequence). V gave up 1 base and J gave up 4 bases, with 14 bases separating them. The CDR3 region is CASSQGSRVGNQPQHF. The CDR3 DNA reads TGTGCCAGCAGCCAAGGTTCTAGGGTCGGGAATCAGCCCCAGCATTTT. Full variable domain (rest looked up from reference TRBV3-1 and TRBJ1-5): DTAVSQTPKYLVTQMGNDKSIKCEQNLGHDTMYWYKQDSKKFLKIMFSYNNKELIINETVPNRFSPKSPDKAHLNLHINSLELGDSAVYFCASSQGSRVGNQPQHFGDGTRLSIL.

This clonotype occurred a few times. The rearrangement uses TRBV12-3 or TRBV12-4 and TRBJ2-5; D call uncertain. This CDR3 has 15 residues. V dropped 5 bases and J dropped 2 bases, with 15 bases sitting between them. The CDR3 sequence is CASSRPGGVQETQYF. The DNA of the CDR3 is TGTGCCAGCAGTCGACCCGGTGGGGTGCAAGAGACCCAGTACTTC.

This clonotype showed up just a few times. This chain uses TRBV24-1 with TRBJ1-2; perhaps TRBD1 as D (6 bases). Germline V gene sequence: CDR1 KGHDR, CDR2 SFDVKD. The CDR3 contains 14 residues. With 8 bases removed from V and 6 bases from J, the gap between germline ends came to 18 bases. The CDR3 coding sequence is TGTGCCACCACCGCGGGGGGGGGCGAAGATGGCTACACCTTC. Its translation is CATTAGGGEDGYTF.

V and J are TRBV18 and TRBJ2-2, with TRBD1 matching 10 bases. Unmatched junction bases numbered 9, after V lost 4 bases and J lost 4 bases. The CDR3 has 17 amino acids. Germline CDR1 KGHSH, CDR2 LQKENI. This CDR3 reads CASSRDFRQGATGELFF. Here the CDR3 DNA reads TGTGCCAGCTCACGAGACTTTCGACAGGGGGCCACCGGGGAGCTGTTTTTT.

This clonotype turned up a few times. J is TRBJ1-1 and V is TRBV9; a possible D gene is TRBD1 (5 bases). This CDR3 has 15 amino acids. Per the germline V gene, CDR1 is SGDLS and CDR2 is YYNGEE. Trimming took off 0 bases at V and 5 bases at J, with 14 bases between the two ends. The CDR3 protein is CASSVGDAGRTEAFF. The CDR3 bases are TGTGCCAGCAGCGTAGGCGACGCAGGGAGGACTGAAGCTTTCTTT.

The chain uses TRBV24-1 and TRBJ2-1, with 10 bases lining up with TRBD1. The ends lost 7 bases at V and 7 bases at J; junction bases unmatched: 3. The germline CDR1 and CDR2 sequences are KGHDR and SFDVKD. The CDR3 length is 13 residues. The CDR3 loop reads CATSWTGGNEQFF. The CDR3, as DNA: TGTGCCACCAGCTGGACAGGGGGGAATGAGCAGTTCTTC.

The CDR3 spells CSASGHLPGPNTEAFF. CDR3 DNA sequence: TGCAGTGCTAGCGGTCACCTTCCAGGGCCTAACACTGAAGCTTTCTTT. V and J are TRBV20-1 and TRBJ1-1; weak D call: TRBD1 (5 bases). Per the germline V gene, CDR1 is DFQATT and CDR2 is SNEGSKA (reference sequence). The CDR3 loop spans 16 amino acids. V lost 3 bases and J lost 2, with 19 bases in between.